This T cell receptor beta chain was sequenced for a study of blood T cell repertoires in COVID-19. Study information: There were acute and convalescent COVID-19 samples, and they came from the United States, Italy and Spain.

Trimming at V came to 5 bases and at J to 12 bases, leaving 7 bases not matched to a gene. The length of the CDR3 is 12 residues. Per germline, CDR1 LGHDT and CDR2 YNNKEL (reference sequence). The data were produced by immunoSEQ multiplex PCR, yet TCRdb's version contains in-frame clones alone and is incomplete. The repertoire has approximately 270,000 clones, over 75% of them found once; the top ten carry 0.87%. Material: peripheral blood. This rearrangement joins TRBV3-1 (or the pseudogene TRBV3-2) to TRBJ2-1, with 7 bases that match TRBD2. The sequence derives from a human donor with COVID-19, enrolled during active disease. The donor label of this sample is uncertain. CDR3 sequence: CASSTRTSRQFF. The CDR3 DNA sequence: TGTGCCAGCAGCACCCGGACTAGTAGGCAGTTCTTC.